This T cell receptor (beta chain) was obtained from a study of T cell responses to AZD1222 COVID-19 vaccine (TCRdb year 2021). Background for the entire study: TCR sequencing was performed for roughly 240 trial participants, of whom about 200 were given two doses of AZD1222 and approximately 26 were given two doses of MenACWY control vaccine. Trial participants were enrolled into age subgroups of 18-55, 56-69 and 70-plus years, which contained around 150, 29 and 61 TCR-sequenced participants, respectively.

Trimmed from V: 6 bases; trimmed from J: 5 bases; junction bases lacking a gene match: 5. The CDR3 contains 13 residues, cysteine and phenylalanine counted. Left in the record is the CDR3 DNA by itself, 39 bases read in frame from the first base. For CDR1 and CDR2, the germline V gene lists MNHEY and SVGAGI. The CDR3 regions of human TCRbeta chains were analyzed by immunosequencing. The study's own analysis went as follows. Repertoire TCRs were checked for matches against a reference library of SARS-CoV-2-specific TCRs that had been generated using the MIRA antigen-specificity platform. Breadth was defined as the fraction of unique TCRs that were SARS-CoV-2-associated. Depth was defined as the fraction of total T cells that were SARS-CoV-2-associated. Using the MIRA data, every spike-specific TCR was mapped to the spike region that the TCR reacted to and assigned to either a CD4 or a CD8 class. Log10-transformed breadth and depth values were compared by one-way ANOVA with Sidak's multiple comparisons tests. Here the immuneACCESS table is served through TCRdb, limited to in-frame sequences with V and J called. Missing clones are a known gap in these copies; in checked studies unresolved V genes cover under half, and the rest lacks a known reason. D and trimming were read from the DNA, whereas the V and J calls and clone size are those reported in that table. The sample contains 130,000 to 150,000 clones, more than 70% of them found a single time. Around 1.7% of the sample comes from the top ten.

The time point label, read with the paper, signifies: about 28 days (+/-7) after the second vaccine dose. AZD1222 recipients with second doses at about 4 weeks or about 12 weeks were pooled, because spike-specific TCR depth and breadth did not differ between schedules. Vaccinee samples were obtained from the UK trials COV001 and COV002, which included a single-blind randomized controlled phase 2/3 trial of AZD1222 (ChAdOx1 nCoV-19) in healthy adults. For TCRbeta chain sequencing, PBMC samples were collected from trial participants at day 0 and at day 28 after the second dose. Paper-wide results and their limitations: Because no samples from the day 14 peak response were available, repertoires could be characterized only after the peak T cell response. Epitopes outside the regions mutated in the B.1.351 and B.1.1.7 variants were reportedly recognized by nearly half of the unique spike-specific TCRs. Only 5 to 7 AZD1222 recipients were SARS-CoV-2 seropositive at baseline, limiting conclusions about previously exposed vaccinees. In the small 56-69-year group, the increase in depth fell short of significance, most likely because of low power. Participants were mostly white British and included more females than males, and it was suggested by the authors that clonal diversity may have been underestimated. After two AZD1222 doses, both the breadth and the depth of spike-specific TCRs were significantly higher than at day 0 and than in MenACWY recipients. The whole spike protein was spanned by vaccine-associated CD4 TCRs, and dominant responses were seen in regions 160-218 and 743-854.

Note on this clone: The clone's antigen remains unknown. Base qualities are not provided; no much larger clone lies one nucleotide away.

The specimen comprised peripheral blood, sampled 28 days after the second AZD1222 dose. This receptor was obtained from an adult who received the AZD1222 COVID-19 vaccine. The chain joins TRBV6-5 to TRBJ2-7, with 9 bases in between that match TRBD1. The DNA sequence is given as TGTGCCAGCAGCCCGGGACAGGGTAACGAGCAGTACTTC. This yields the protein CASSPGQGNEQYF.